This entry concerns a single T cell receptor (beta chain). V gave up 1 base and J gave up 4 bases; unmatched junction bases: 4. The length of the CDR3 is 15 residues. The germline V gene encodes CDR1 SEHNR and CDR2 FQNEAQ (reference sequence). Generated by immunoSEQ multiplex PCR, the TCRdb table keeps only in-frame clones and is missing some. The sample lists about 63,000 clones; over 65% were seen once. The sample comes from a study of siplizumab effects on memory and regulatory T cells. This clonotype originated in a human donor in good health. The specimen sequenced was memory CD4+ T cells sorted from blood. The chain employs TRBV7-9 and TRBJ2-3; TRBD2 agrees at 8 bases. DNA of the CDR3: TGTGCCAGCAGCTTAGTCGGACTAGCCCCAGATACGCAGTATTTT. Protein: CASSLVGLAPDTQYF.